These 18 T cell receptor beta chains share one sample of origin, sequenced in a study of post-analysis software for immune sequencing data. The antigens of these receptors remain unknown. Unique molecular identifiers were carried by the TCR beta cDNA libraries. Each CDR3 protein gets one entry after TCRdb re-called the PCR reads with MiXCR. There are about 170,000 distinct CDR3 sequences in the sample; roughly 30% occur only once, and about 1.4% lies in the top ten. Whole-study findings and limits: Controls showed lower frequencies than patients for roughly five TRBV segments, and TRBV5-6, TRBV5-1 and TRBV20-1 were among these.

Material: blood. These receptors originate from a girl aged 10 to 17 with multiple sclerosis.

In regard to this clonotype: The conserved final phenylalanine or tryptophan is absent from the CDR3, which likely points to a read error. The rearrangement uses TRBV11-2 and TRBJ1-2; D not certain. Trimming stripped 0 bases from V and 5 bases from J, with 13 bases between. The CDR3 has 15 amino acids. Germline CDR1 is SGHAT and CDR2 is FQNNGV. CDR3 DNA: TGTGCCAGCAGCTTAGACATCGTGGCAGAGTATGGCTACACCATC. It yields the protein CASSLDIVAEYGYTI.

This clonotype appeared many times. V usage is TRBV12-3 or TRBV12-4 and J usage is TRBJ2-5; D remains ambiguous. V lost 8 bases and J 4 bases, leaving 11 bases between the germline ends. There are 12 residues in the CDR3. This chain's CDR3 is CASRPGGETQYF. In DNA form, the CDR3 reads TGTGCCAGCCGACCGGGCGGAGAGACCCAGTACTTC.

This clonotype came up a few times. The CDR3 sequence is CASSPYRTANTEAFF. DNA for the CDR3: TGTGCCAGCAGCCCATACAGAACAGCTAACACTGAAGCTTTCTTT. V usage is TRBV27 and J usage is TRBJ1-1; D ambiguous. The V gene's germline CDR1 is MNHEY and CDR2 SMNVEV (reference sequence). The V end lost 6 bases, the J end lost 2 bases, and 16 bases lay between the germline ends. This CDR3 is 15 amino acids long.

This rearrangement joins TRBV5-8 to TRBJ2-4, with 7 bases fitting TRBD2. With the DNA end fitting TRBJ2-5 better, the J assignment may be wrong. CDR1 and CDR2 from the germline V gene are SGHTS and YDEGEE. This CDR3 comprises 13 residues. The CDR3 coding sequence is TGTGCCAGCAGCCGACTAGCAAAAGAGACCCAGTACTTC. It translates to CASSRLAKETQYF.

There are a few counts of this clonotype. The chain combines TRBV12-3 or TRBV12-4 with TRBJ1-1; TRBD1 agrees at 7 bases. CDR3 length: 14 amino acids. V dropped 7 bases and J dropped 4; count of bases not matched to a gene: 9. The CDR3 region is CASTDRVVGTEAFF. The CDR3 bases are TGTGCCAGCACTGACAGGGTTGTTGGCACTGAAGCTTTCTTT.

The chain has TRBV2 and TRBJ2-7; D gene uncertain. The germline V gene encodes CDR1 SNHLY and CDR2 FYNNEI. The CDR3 loop spans 14 amino acids. V lost 1 base and J 4 bases, leaving 11 bases between the germline ends. CDR3 nucleotides: TGTGCCAGCAGTGAAGTGGACGGTGGTTACGAGCAGTACTTC. Encoded protein: CASSEVDGGYEQYF.

This clonotype has only a few counts. CDR3 DNA sequence: TGTGCCAGCAGCTTAACGGTCGGGAACACTGAAGCTTTCTTT. Its protein product is CASSLTVGNTEAFF. The V call is TRBV5-5, the J call TRBJ1-1; D remains unclear. There are 14 residues in the CDR3. Germline CDR1 SGHKS, CDR2 YYEKEE (reference sequence). Trimming cost V 2 bases and J 1 base, with 9 bases left between them. Full variable domain (rest looked up from reference TRBV5-5 and TRBJ1-1): DAGVTQSPTHLIKTRGQQVTLRCSPISGHKSVSWYQQVLGQGPQFIFQYYEKEERGRGNFPDRFSARQFPNYSSELNVNALLLGDSALYLCASSLTVGNTEAFFGQGTRLTVV.

This clonotype was seen repeatedly, ten times or more. This sequence joins TRBV20-1 and TRBJ1-2, with 8 bases lining up with TRBD1. In germline, CDR1 is DFQATT, CDR2 SNEGSKA (reference sequence). The CDR3 runs to 13 residues. V shed 6 bases, J shed 7 bases, and the junction held 10 bases outside the gene matches. The CDR3: CSAPSGRGPGYTF. The CDR3 DNA follows: TGCAGTGCCCCCTCGGGCAGGGGGCCTGGCTACACCTTC.

This clonotype has at least ten counts. V usage is TRBV10-1 and J usage is TRBJ2-3, with 14 bases lining up with TRBD2. Per germline, CDR1 WNHNN and CDR2 SYGVQD (reference sequence). The CDR3 is 15 residues long. Trimming cost V 6 bases and J 4 bases; bases outside gene matches: 3. The CDR3 DNA reads TGCGCCAGCAGCGGGACTAGCGGGAGCGCAGATACGCAGTATTTT. Its protein is CASSGTSGSADTQYF.

The table lists this clonotype with a few counts. The chain couples TRBV28 to TRBJ2-3; D remains unclear. Germline V gene lookup returns CDR1 MDHEN and CDR2 SYDVKM. The CDR3 length is 17 residues. Deletions cut 2 bases from V and 0 bases from J, with 15 bases between. The CDR3 nucleotides read TGTGCCAGCAGTTTAACACAAAGGGTTTTGAGCACAGATACGCAGTATTTT. Its translation: CASSLTQRVLSTDTQYF.

This clonotype was seen only a few times. The chain recombines TRBV4-1 with TRBJ2-1, with TRBD1 as a possible D gene (5 bases). Between the trimmed V and J ends, which lost 6 bases and 0 bases, there was a span of 15 bases. The germline CDR1 and CDR2 sequences are MGHRA and YSYEKL. There are 16 residues in the CDR3. In nucleotides, the CDR3 is TGCGCCAGCAGTGTCGTAGGGGCGAGCTCCTACAATGAGCAGTTCTTC. Its protein is CASSVVGASSYNEQFF.

In this sample, this clonotype turned up a few times. The chain joins TRBV4-1 to TRBJ2-7, with a possible D match to TRBD1 (5 bases). CDR1 MGHRA and CDR2 YSYEKL come from the germline V gene. This CDR3 contains 14 residues. V gave up 2 bases and J gave up 5 bases, with 13 bases separating them. The CDR3 region is CASSQNDSLNEQYF. The DNA of the CDR3 is TGCGCCAGCAGCCAAAACGACAGTCTGAACGAGCAGTACTTC.

In regard to this clonotype: A much larger clone differs from this one at a single base, so this may be a read error. The rearrangement links TRBV12-3 or TRBV12-4 to TRBJ2-3; 14 bases match TRBD2. The CDR3 loop spans 16 amino acids. Here the CDR3 reads CASSFATSGRADTEYF. The CDR3 region has the DNA TGTGCCAGCAGTTTTGCGACTAGCGGGAGGGCTGATACGGAGTATTTT.

This clonotype was picked up a small number of times. The chain is built from TRBV28 and TRBJ1-1; no firm D call. The CDR3 contains 13 residues. Trimming shortened V by 7 bases and J by 8 bases, and 17 bases separated the two germline ends. Per germline, CDR1 MDHEN and CDR2 SYDVKM. The CDR3 loop reads CASKTPGLLEAFF. The CDR3 DNA follows: TGTGCCAGCAAAACCCCCGGGCTCCTCGAAGCTTTCTTT.

This clonotype came up many times. The chain links TRBV2 to TRBJ2-1; TRBD2 agrees at 14 bases. From germline, CDR1 is SNHLY and CDR2 FYNNEI. The trim removed 6 bases at V and 7 bases at J, leaving 5 bases unmatched. The CDR3 covers 15 residues. The CDR3 nucleotides are TGTGCCAGCAGGGCAGGGACTAGCGGGAGAAATGAGCAGTTCTTC. Translated: CASRAGTSGRNEQFF.

The J gene is TRBJ2-3, the V gene TRBV2; D is ambiguous. Germline V gene sequence: CDR1 SNHLY, CDR2 FYNNEI. The CDR3 extends over 15 amino acids. V lost 8 bases, J lost 0 bases, and 15 bases lay in between. The CDR3 here is CASLPNFASTDTQYF. DNA for the CDR3: TGTGCCAGCCTCCCCAATTTCGCGAGCACAGATACGCAGTATTTT.

The chain joins TRBV14 to TRBJ2-7; no firm D call. The closer fit of TRBJ2-5 to the DNA end suggests the J call may be wrong. The CDR3 is 16 amino acids. Per germline, CDR1 SGHDN and CDR2 FVKESK. The CDR3 reads CASSQNVWRDRETQYF. CDR3 in DNA: TGTGCCAGCAGCCAAAATGTATGGAGAGACCGAGAGACCCAGTACTTC.

This clonotype occurred many times. This sequence joins TRBV7-2 and TRBJ2-3; tentatively, D is TRBD2 (6 bases). V shed 3 bases and J shed 4 bases, with 14 bases lying between them. Germline V CDR1 and CDR2: SGHTA, FQGNSA. CDR3 length equals 15 residues. CDR3 sequence: CASSFVPGASDTQYF. The CDR3 DNA is TGTGCCAGCAGCTTTGTTCCGGGAGCTTCAGATACGCAGTATTTT.